The rows below give T cell receptor beta chains drawn from one sample of a study of T cell repertoires in cytomegalovirus infection. TCRdb reanalysed the reads using MiXCR and keeps one entry per CDR3 protein. Of a few hundred thousand distinct CDR3 sequences listed, 9.5% are singletons. Sequenced sample: PBMCs. Every receptor here comes from a human donor in good health (CMV status not recorded). Some clones in this sample may be carry-over from other donors' samples. Each CDR3 is given with its conserved first and last residue. The D gene is left open where the match is weak. The size entry is marked missing in some rows and otherwise reads once, few, many or a size class.

v_call: TRBV28
j_call: TRBJ1-6
clone_size: few
cdr3_length: 10
d_call: .
cdr3_nt: TGTGCCAGCGGTTTTTCACCCCTCCACTTT
cdr3_aa: CASGFSPLHF

v_call: TRBV4-3
j_call: TRBJ1-6
clone_size: .
cdr3_length: 13
d_call: .
cdr3_nt: TGCGCCAGCAGCCAAGATTCACGATCACCCCTCCACTTT
cdr3_aa: CASSQDSRSPLHF

v_call: TRBV10-3
j_call: TRBJ1-1
clone_size: many
cdr3_length: 15
d_call: .
cdr3_nt: TGTGCCATCAGTGAGAATCATGGGGAGGGCAGGAAAGCTTTCTTT
cdr3_aa: CAISENHGEGRKAFF

v_call: TRBV6-6
j_call: TRBJ1-5
clone_size: few
cdr3_length: 13
d_call: .
cdr3_nt: TGTGCCAGCAGTTACGTGAGGGATCAGCCCCAGCATTTT
cdr3_aa: CASSYVRDQPQHF

v_call: TRBV7-2
j_call: TRBJ1-2
clone_size: many
cdr3_length: 17
d_call: TRBD1
cdr3_nt: TGTGCCAGCAGCTCGGCAATAGGGACAGGGAGTAACTATGGCTACACCTTC
cdr3_aa: CASSSAIGTGSNYGYTF

v_call: TRBV20-1
j_call: TRBJ1-1
clone_size: .
cdr3_length: 14
d_call: .
cdr3_nt: TGCAGTGCTTTCCTTGGCCTTCTTGGCACTGAAGCTTTCTTT
cdr3_aa: CSAFLGLLGTEAFF

v_call: TRBV7-2
j_call: TRBJ2-3
clone_size: many
cdr3_length: 13
d_call: .
cdr3_nt: TGTGCCAGCAGCTTAGACGGCACAGATACGCAGTATTTT
cdr3_aa: CASSLDGTDTQYF

v_call: TRBV12-3/TRBV12-4
j_call: TRBJ1-1
clone_size: many
cdr3_length: 14
d_call: .
cdr3_nt: TGTGCCAGCAGTTTGGACGGAATGAACACTGAAGCTTTCTTT
cdr3_aa: CASSLDGMNTEAFF

v_call: TRBV19
j_call: TRBJ1-2
clone_size: few
cdr3_length: 14
d_call: TRBD1
cdr3_nt: TGTGCCAGTAGTATCGGACAGGGAATGAGTGGCTACACCTTC
cdr3_aa: CASSIGQGMSGYTF

v_call: TRBV7-3
j_call: TRBJ2-1
clone_size: many
cdr3_length: 19
d_call: TRBD2
cdr3_nt: TGTGCCAGCAGCCCCCAAGGTAGTAGCGGGGGGGCCAACCTCAATGAGCAGTTCTTC
cdr3_aa: CASSPQGSSGGANLNEQFF

v_call: TRBV12-3/TRBV12-4
j_call: TRBJ1-5
clone_size: many
cdr3_length: 14
d_call: TRBD1
cdr3_nt: TGTGCCAGCAGTGGACAGGGAGGGGGTCAGCCCCAGCATTTT
cdr3_aa: CASSGQGGGQPQHF

v_call: TRBV7-2
j_call: TRBJ1-6
clone_size: few
cdr3_length: 17
d_call: .
cdr3_nt: TGTGCCAGCAGTTTTAATCGGGGCGTCGGTAATAATTCACCCCTCCACTTT
cdr3_aa: CASSFNRGVGNNSPLHF

v_call: TRBV6-2/TRBV6-3
j_call: TRBJ2-3
clone_size: few
cdr3_length: 16
d_call: .
cdr3_nt: TGTGCCAGCACCTCGACCCCTAGCGCCAGCACAGATACGCAGTATTTT
cdr3_aa: CASTSTPSASTDTQYF

v_call: TRBV28
j_call: TRBJ2-3
clone_size: few
cdr3_length: 12
d_call: .
cdr3_nt: TGTGCCAGCACCCTCCCCGGGGATACGCAGTATTTT
cdr3_aa: CASTLPGDTQYF

v_call: TRBV7-2
j_call: TRBJ1-1
clone_size: many
cdr3_length: 14
d_call: .
cdr3_nt: TGTGCCAGCAGCTTGGAAGGAAGTCGGACTGAAGCTTTCTTT
cdr3_aa: CASSLEGSRTEAFF

v_call: TRBV19
j_call: TRBJ2-1
clone_size: few
cdr3_length: 15
d_call: .
cdr3_nt: TGTGCCAGTAGTATAACAGAGGGCCTCTACAATGAGCAGTTCTTC
cdr3_aa: CASSITEGLYNEQFF

v_call: TRBV6-1
j_call: TRBJ1-2
clone_size: few
cdr3_length: 14
d_call: .
cdr3_nt: TGTGCCAGCAGTGGGGGGGGTTTGTCCTATGGCTACACCTTC
cdr3_aa: CASSGGGLSYGYTF

v_call: TRBV7-8
j_call: TRBJ1-1
clone_size: many
cdr3_length: 14
d_call: TRBD1
cdr3_nt: TGTGCCAGCAGCCAGGGGGGCGTAAACACTGAAGCTTTCTTT
cdr3_aa: CASSQGGVNTEAFF

v_call: TRBV4-3
j_call: TRBJ2-1
clone_size: many
cdr3_length: 13
d_call: .
cdr3_nt: TGCGCCAGCAGCCAGGATTCCTACAATGAGCAGTTCTTC
cdr3_aa: CASSQDSYNEQFF

v_call: TRBV28
j_call: TRBJ2-3
clone_size: few
cdr3_length: 13
d_call: .
cdr3_nt: TGTGCCAGCAGCGGGGAGGCCATAGATACGCAGTATTTT
cdr3_aa: CASSGEAIDTQYF

v_call: TRBV7-2
j_call: TRBJ2-5
clone_size: many
cdr3_length: 14
d_call: TRBD2
cdr3_nt: TGTGCCAGCAGCCTTAGCGGGAGAGGGGAGACCCAGTACTTC
cdr3_aa: CASSLSGRGETQYF

v_call: TRBV11-2
j_call: TRBJ2-7
clone_size: few
cdr3_length: 15
d_call: TRBD2
cdr3_nt: TGTGCCAGCAGGGTACTAGCGGGAGGGCCGGGGGAGCAGTACTTC
cdr3_aa: CASRVLAGGPGEQYF

v_call: TRBV28
j_call: TRBJ2-3
clone_size: many
cdr3_length: 17
d_call: TRBD2
cdr3_nt: TGTGCCAGCAGTCCGCACTCCGGGACTAGCGGCACAGATACGCAGTATTTT
cdr3_aa: CASSPHSGTSGTDTQYF

v_call: TRBV12-3/TRBV12-4
j_call: TRBJ2-1
clone_size: many
cdr3_length: 12
d_call: TRBD1
cdr3_nt: TGTGCCAGCAGTTCCGACAGGGTTGAGCAGTTCTTC
cdr3_aa: CASSSDRVEQFF

v_call: TRBV10-3
j_call: TRBJ2-1
clone_size: few
cdr3_length: 15
d_call: TRBD2
cdr3_nt: TGTGCCATCAGCCTAGCGGGAGGGCCGACCTCTGAGCAGTTCTTC
cdr3_aa: CAISLAGGPTSEQFF

v_call: TRBV14
j_call: TRBJ2-1
clone_size: .
cdr3_length: 15
d_call: TRBD1
cdr3_nt: TGTGCCAGCAGCGCACGGGACAGGCCTTACAATGAGCAGTTCTTC
cdr3_aa: CASSARDRPYNEQFF

v_call: TRBV6-6
j_call: TRBJ2-7
clone_size: .
cdr3_length: 15
d_call: TRBD1
cdr3_nt: TGTGCCAGCAGTGCCCGGGACAGAAGAGGTTACGAGCAGTACTTC
cdr3_aa: CASSARDRRGYEQYF

v_call: TRBV6-1
j_call: TRBJ2-7
clone_size: .
cdr3_length: 11
d_call: TRBD1
cdr3_nt: TGTGCCAAGGCTAGGGGGCAGGAGCAGTACTTC
cdr3_aa: CAKARGQEQYF

v_call: TRBV27
j_call: TRBJ2-1
clone_size: few
cdr3_length: 12
d_call: .
cdr3_nt: TGTGCCAGCAGTTTCAGGGATGATGAGCAGTTCTTC
cdr3_aa: CASSFRDDEQFF

v_call: TRBV7-2
j_call: TRBJ1-1
clone_size: few
cdr3_length: 13
d_call: .
cdr3_nt: TGTGCCAGCAGCTTAGGATCGAGGATTGAAGCTTTCTTT
cdr3_aa: CASSLGSRIEAFF

v_call: TRBV5-1
j_call: TRBJ1-5
clone_size: few
cdr3_length: 14
d_call: .
cdr3_nt: TGCGCCAGCAGCTTGAGGGACAACAATCAGCCCCAGCATTTT
cdr3_aa: CASSLRDNNQPQHF

v_call: TRBV4-2
j_call: TRBJ1-2
clone_size: .
cdr3_length: 20
d_call: .
cdr3_nt: TGTGCCAGCAGCCAAGATCGGGGAGGGACCCTGAGGGGGTCTAACTATGGCTACACCTTC
cdr3_aa: CASSQDRGGTLRGSNYGYTF

v_call: TRBV20-1
j_call: TRBJ1-4
clone_size: .
cdr3_length: 13
d_call: .
cdr3_nt: TGCAGTGCCAAAGGACAGACTAATGAAAAACTGTTTTTT
cdr3_aa: CSAKGQTNEKLFF

v_call: TRBV12-3/TRBV12-4
j_call: TRBJ2-1
clone_size: many
cdr3_length: 18
d_call: TRBD2
cdr3_nt: TGTGCCAGCAGTTTCGACGGAGGACTAGCGGCTTCCTACAATGAGCAGTTCTTC
cdr3_aa: CASSFDGGLAASYNEQFF

v_call: TRBV6-5
j_call: TRBJ2-1
clone_size: many
cdr3_length: 17
d_call: TRBD2
cdr3_nt: TGTGCCAGCAGTTACTTTAGTAGCGGGGGCTCCTACAATGAGCAGTTCTTC
cdr3_aa: CASSYFSSGGSYNEQFF

v_call: TRBV7-8
j_call: TRBJ1-4
clone_size: few
cdr3_length: 16
d_call: TRBD1
cdr3_nt: TGTGCCAGCAGCTTGAGGACAGGCATAGATCGGGAAAAACTGTTTTTT
cdr3_aa: CASSLRTGIDREKLFF

v_call: TRBV15
j_call: TRBJ1-1
clone_size: many
cdr3_length: 13
d_call: TRBD1
cdr3_nt: TGTGCCACCAGCAACTTAGGGACAGGGCACGATTTCTTT
cdr3_aa: CATSNLGTGHDFF

v_call: TRBV7-9
j_call: TRBJ2-7
clone_size: many
cdr3_length: 14
d_call: TRBD1
cdr3_nt: TGTGCCAGCAGCTACGGGGACAGGGAGCAGAAACAGTACTTC
cdr3_aa: CASSYGDREQKQYF

v_call: TRBV19
j_call: TRBJ2-3
clone_size: many
cdr3_length: 12
d_call: .
cdr3_nt: TGTGCCAGTAGCCGGACTGCATATACGCAGTATTTT
cdr3_aa: CASSRTAYTQYF

v_call: TRBV6-2/TRBV6-3
j_call: TRBJ2-2
clone_size: few
cdr3_length: 16
d_call: TRBD1
cdr3_nt: TGTGCCAGCAGTTACACCGGGACAGGGGTCCGCGGGGAGCTGTTTTTT
cdr3_aa: CASSYTGTGVRGELFF

v_call: TRBV7-2
j_call: TRBJ2-7
clone_size: .
cdr3_length: 14
d_call: TRBD1
cdr3_nt: TGTGCCAGCAGCTTAACAGGACAGGGTTACGAGCAGTACTTC
cdr3_aa: CASSLTGQGYEQYF

v_call: TRBV7-2
j_call: TRBJ1-1
clone_size: .
cdr3_length: 15
d_call: .
cdr3_nt: TGTGCCAGCAGCCCACAGGGAATTAGCGGCACTGAAGCTTTCTTT
cdr3_aa: CASSPQGISGTEAFF

v_call: TRBV19
j_call: TRBJ1-1
clone_size: .
cdr3_length: 14
d_call: .
cdr3_nt: TGTGCCAGTAGTATAGGCCTATGGGGCACTGAAGCTTTATTT
cdr3_aa: CASSIGLWGTEALF

v_call: TRBV5-1
j_call: TRBJ2-5
clone_size: few
cdr3_length: 14
d_call: .
cdr3_nt: TGCGCCAGCAGCCCTGAGGGGCGGGCAGAGACCCAGTACTTC
cdr3_aa: CASSPEGRAETQYF

v_call: TRBV7-2
j_call: TRBJ2-1
clone_size: many
cdr3_length: 13
d_call: TRBD2
cdr3_nt: TGTGCCAGCAGCTTAGACCGGGAGGGCCCCCAGTTCTTC
cdr3_aa: CASSLDREGPQFF

v_call: TRBV19
j_call: TRBJ2-7
clone_size: many
cdr3_length: 18
d_call: TRBD1
cdr3_nt: TGTGCCAGTAGTACCCTCCATGGACAGGGGGAATACTCCTACGAGCAGTACTTC
cdr3_aa: CASSTLHGQGEYSYEQYF

v_call: TRBV20-1
j_call: TRBJ1-2
clone_size: many
cdr3_length: 13
d_call: TRBD1
cdr3_nt: TGCAGTGCCCCGGGACAGGGTCTAAATGGCTACACCTTC
cdr3_aa: CSAPGQGLNGYTF

v_call: TRBV27
j_call: TRBJ2-3
clone_size: many
cdr3_length: 15
d_call: TRBD1
cdr3_nt: TGTGCCAGCAGTAAGAGGGGGCCTCACACAGATACGCAGTATTTT
cdr3_aa: CASSKRGPHTDTQYF

v_call: TRBV20-1
j_call: TRBJ2-7
clone_size: .
cdr3_length: 13
d_call: TRBD2
cdr3_nt: TGCAGTGCTAGAGCGTACGAGACGGGGGGACTCAACTTC
cdr3_aa: CSARAYETGGLNF

v_call: TRBV7-2
j_call: TRBJ2-5
clone_size: .
cdr3_length: 16
d_call: .
cdr3_nt: TGTGCCAGCAGCTTAGATGGACGTCTGATGCAAGAGACCCAGTACTTC
cdr3_aa: CASSLDGRLMQETQYF

v_call: TRBV27
j_call: TRBJ1-1
clone_size: .
cdr3_length: 13
d_call: .
cdr3_nt: TGTGCCAGCACCGCCGGGGGGCTCACTGAAGCTTTCTTT
cdr3_aa: CASTAGGLTEAFF

v_call: TRBV7-9
j_call: TRBJ1-3
clone_size: many
cdr3_length: 16
d_call: .
cdr3_nt: TGTGCCAGCAGCGCCGGTCGAACCTACTCTGGAAACACCATATATTTT
cdr3_aa: CASSAGRTYSGNTIYF

v_call: TRBV7-2
j_call: TRBJ2-7
clone_size: many
cdr3_length: 17
d_call: TRBD2
cdr3_nt: TGTGCCAGCAGCCACGCCGGCGCAGCGGGAGGTCGGGGGGAGCAGTACTTC
cdr3_aa: CASSHAGAAGGRGEQYF

v_call: TRBV7-2
j_call: TRBJ1-4
clone_size: many
cdr3_length: 14
d_call: .
cdr3_nt: TGTGCCAGCAGCTTGGCGAGGCGGAATGAAAAACTGTTTTTT
cdr3_aa: CASSLARRNEKLFF

v_call: TRBV14
j_call: TRBJ2-6
clone_size: few
cdr3_length: 17
d_call: .
cdr3_nt: TGTGCCAGCAGCCAAGAAGTCCCTCGCTCTGGGGCCAACGTCCTGACTTTC
cdr3_aa: CASSQEVPRSGANVLTF